This TCR beta chain stems from a study of a mutant IDH1 vaccine in newly diagnosed glioma. In the study overall: Treated patients comprised about 62% males and roughly 40% females, mean age 40.4 years.

This clone was observed a handful of times. The antigen remains unidentified. Using immunoSEQ multiplex PCR, the repertoire was profiled, and TCRdb retains in-frame clones only, with some absent. The sample holds around 33,000 clones, 88% seen once. General observations from the study: Around 93% of patients showed vaccine-induced immune responses across multiple MHC alleles.

This CDR3 region has 15 residues. The V end was cut by 3 bases, the J end by 6 bases, with 14 bases between. CDR1 and CDR2 from the germline V gene are LNHNV and YYDKDF (reference sequence). Described time point: baseline, week 1 (first vaccination visit). Treatment noted: pre-vaccination baseline after standard-of-care therapy. This sequence originates from a woman between 40 and 55 years old with glioma. The specimen was PBMCs, collected from a glioma patient treated with radiotherapy, temozolomide or both. This sequence joins TRBV15 and TRBJ1-4; D is perhaps TRBD1 (5 bases). The CDR3, as DNA: TGTGCCACCAGCAGGGGGGAAGTCCCCGATGAAAAACTGTTTTTT. It translates to CATSRGEVPDEKLFF.